Below are 19 T cell receptor beta chains sequenced from a single sample in a study of T cells in narcolepsy. Sequencing used immunoSEQ multiplex PCR; TCRdb keeps in-frame clones, though not all of them. This table has roughly 27,000 clones, about nine tenths appearing once. The sample consisted of CD45RA- memory CD4+ T cells from PBMCs. Receptors originate from a human donor with narcolepsy.

This chain links TRBV4-1 with TRBJ1-5; D is possibly TRBD1 (5 bases). V lost 4 bases and J lost 5, with 15 bases in between. CDR1 and CDR2 from the germline V gene are MGHRA and YSYEKL. The CDR3 loop spans 15 amino acids. The CDR3 loop reads CASSPRDLGDQPQHF. The CDR3 nucleotides are TGCGCCAGCAGCCCAAGGGACCTAGGGGATCAGCCCCAGCATTTT.

The gene calls are TRBV5-1 and TRBJ2-2; TRBD1 agrees at 7 bases. Per the germline V gene, CDR1 is SGHRS and CDR2 is YFSETQ. Trimming cost V 1 base and J 3 bases; bases outside gene matches: 6. This CDR3 is 16 amino acids long. In DNA form, the CDR3 reads TGCGCCAGCAGCTTGCTGGGACAGCTTTACACCGGGGAGCTGTTTTTT. This gives the protein CASSLLGQLYTGELFF.

The CDR3: CASSPGLQYGYTF. For the CDR3, the DNA is TGTGCCAGCAGCCCGGGACTCCAATATGGCTACACCTTC. V gene TRBV14 combines with J gene TRBJ1-2; a weak D match, TRBD1 (5 bases). Germline values: CDR1 SGHDN, CDR2 FVKESK. CDR3 length: 13 residues. V lost 4 bases, J lost 5 bases, and 11 bases lay in between.

The V gene is TRBV7-9, the J gene TRBJ1-4, with no clear D. The V gene lost 4 bases and the J gene lost 8 bases, with 14 bases spanning the gap. Per the germline V gene, CDR1 is SEHNR and CDR2 is FQNEAQ (reference sequence). The CDR3 is made up of 14 amino acids. CDR3 loop: CASSSRFEAEKLFF. In DNA, the CDR3 is TGTGCCAGCAGCTCGCGCTTTGAGGCAGAAAAACTGTTTTTT.

The chain uses TRBV18 and TRBJ1-5; D gene unclear. This CDR3 is 14 amino acids long. Between the trimmed V and J ends, which lost 2 bases and 2 bases, there was a span of 7 bases. Germline V gives CDR1 KGHSH, CDR2 LQKENI. As DNA, the CDR3 is TGTGCCAGCTCACCATCTAGGGGCAATCAGCCCCAGCATTTT. This translates into CASSPSRGNQPQHF.

The J gene is TRBJ2-3, the V gene TRBV9, with a weak D call TRBD2 (5 bases). Germline V lookup: CDR1 SGDLS, CDR2 YYNGEE. This CDR3 is 13 amino acids long. V lost 6 bases, J lost 4 bases, and 12 bases lay in between. The CDR3 DNA reads TGTGCCAGCAACCGCGAGGGCGCAGATACGCAGTATTTT. This translates into CASNREGADTQYF.

This clone was seen a few times. This chain connects TRBV19 to TRBJ1-5, with 8 bases that match TRBD1. From germline, CDR1 is LNHDA and CDR2 SQIVND (reference sequence). The trim removed 5 bases at V and 0 bases at J, leaving 6 bases unmatched. This CDR3 comprises 16 residues. The DNA of the CDR3 is TGTGCCAGTAGTGACAGGGGCCCTTATAGCAATCAGCCCCAGCATTTT. Residues: CASSDRGPYSNQPQHF.

V is TRBV18 and J is TRBJ1-1; D unclear. Germline assignment: CDR1 KGHSH and CDR2 LQKENI. Deletions cut 5 bases from V and 4 bases from J, with 17 bases between. CDR3 size: 15 residues. CDR3 protein: CASSIGREVGTEAFF. As DNA, the CDR3 is TGTGCCAGCTCAATCGGGCGCGAAGTGGGCACTGAAGCTTTCTTT. The whole variable domain, filled in from reference TRBV18 and TRBJ1-1, reads NAGVMQNPRHLVRRRGQEARLRCSPMKGHSHVYWYRQLPEEGLKFMVYLQKENIIDESGMPKERFSAEFPKEGPSILRIQQVVRGDSAAYFCASSIGREVGTEAFFGQGTRLTVV.

This rearrangement joins TRBV2 to TRBJ1-1; 7 bases line up with TRBD1. CDR1 and CDR2 from the germline V gene are SNHLY and FYNNEI. J gave up 2 bases and V 11 bases, and 8 bases lay outside the gene matches. The CDR3 consists of 13 residues. CDR3 loop: CAWNRGPNTEAFF. CDR3 sequence (DNA): TGTGCCTGGAACAGGGGACCCAACACTGAAGCTTTCTTT. Full variable domain (rest looked up from reference TRBV2 and TRBJ1-1): EPEVTQTPSHQVTQMGQEVILRCVPISNHLYFYWYRQILGQKVEFLVSFYNNEISEKSEIFDDQFSVERPDGSNFTLKIRSTKLEDSAMYFCAWNRGPNTEAFFGQGTRLTVV.

There are a few counts of this clone. The chain joins TRBV19 to TRBJ2-3; 10 bases agree with TRBD2. V dropped 5 bases and J dropped 6; count of bases not matched to a gene: 11. This CDR3 has 16 amino acids. The germline V gene has CDR1 LNHDA and CDR2 SQIVND (reference sequence). Written as DNA, the CDR3 is TGTGCCAGTAGTGCCGTAGCGGGGGGCACCCAGGATACGCAGTATTTT. Encoded protein: CASSAVAGGTQDTQYF.

The V gene is TRBV15, the J gene TRBJ1-5; a possible D gene is TRBD1 (5 bases). This CDR3 is 16 amino acids long. The V and J ends lost 1 base and 3 bases respectively, with 13 bases between them. Germline assignment: CDR1 LNHNV and CDR2 YYDKDF (reference sequence). Here the CDR3 DNA reads TGTGCCACCAGCAGAGGCCGGGACGGAAACAATCAGCCCCAGCATTTT. It is translated as CATSRGRDGNNQPQHF.

The chain couples TRBV19 to TRBJ2-3; no reliable D call. The V gene lost 4 bases and the J gene lost 0 bases, with 8 bases spanning the gap. This CDR3 has 14 residues. Germline CDR1 reads LNHDA; CDR2 reads SQIVND (reference sequence). As DNA, the CDR3 is TGTGCCAGTAGTAGTCGGGCTAGCACAGATACGCAGTATTTT. It specifies CASSSRASTDTQYF.

The chain uses TRBV5-1 and TRBJ1-4, with 7 positions matching TRBD1. Trimming at V came to 5 bases and at J to 2 bases, leaving 6 bases not matched to a gene. This CDR3 is 15 amino acids long. Germline CDR1 is SGHRS and CDR2 is YFSETQ. CDR3 region: CASRREQGTNEKLFF. The CDR3 coding sequence is TGCGCCAGCAGAAGGGAACAGGGGACTAATGAAAAACTGTTTTTT. The variable domain in full, with the rest retrieved from reference TRBV5-1 and TRBJ1-4, is KAGVTQTPRYLIKTRGQQVTLSCSPISGHRSVSWYQQTPGQGLQFLFEYFSETQRNKGNFPGRFSGRQFSNSRSEMNVSTLELGDSALYLCASRREQGTNEKLFFGSGTQLSVL.

This clone has just one count. The CDR3 region has the DNA TGTGCCAGCAGCTTTATTGGAGGTGGCAGGGACACTGAAGCTTTCTTT. It codes for CASSFIGGGRDTEAFF. This chain uses TRBV5-4 with TRBJ1-1, with D tentatively TRBD1 (5 bases). The CDR3 spans 16 residues. V gave up 2 bases and J gave up 3 bases, with 17 bases separating them. Germline V CDR1 and CDR2: SGHNT, YYREEE (reference sequence).

The V gene is TRBV7-9, the J gene TRBJ2-2; D may match TRBD1 or TRBD2 (5 bases each). CDR1 is SEHNR, CDR2 FQNEAQ, per germline (reference sequence). Trimming pared 0 bases from V and 6 bases from J, leaving 5 bases between. The CDR3 consists of 13 residues. The DNA for the CDR3 is TGTGCCAGCAGCTTAGCGGGACCCGGGGAGCTGTTTTTT. It specifies CASSLAGPGELFF.

V gene TRBV28 combines with J gene TRBJ1-2, with D tentatively TRBD1 (5 bases). Trimming took off 7 bases at V and 5 bases at J, with 29 bases between the two ends. The CDR3 spans 18 residues. CDR1 and CDR2 (germline): MDHEN, SYDVKM. The CDR3 sequence is CASTIIGDRGLQQYGYTF. The CDR3 bases are TGTGCCAGCACTATTATCGGGGACCGAGGGCTGCAACAATATGGCTACACCTTC.

V is TRBV6-1 and J is TRBJ1-5; D remains unclear. Trimming shortened V by 2 bases and J by 9 bases, and 11 bases separated the two germline ends. Germline V lookup: CDR1 MNHNS, CDR2 SASEGT. This CDR3 spans 13 amino acids. CDR3 loop: CASSEWRSRPQHF. The CDR3 coding sequence is TGTGCCAGCAGTGAATGGCGTTCCAGGCCCCAGCATTTT.

The rearrangement links TRBV7-9 to TRBJ1-2; the match to TRBD1 covers 9 bases. CDR3 size: 12 residues. V was pared by 10 bases and J by 6 bases, with 6 bases of the junction left unmatched. Per germline, CDR1 SEHNR and CDR2 FQNEAQ (reference sequence). The CDR3 nucleotides are TGTGCCACGCGGGACAGGGTGCATGGCTACACCTTC. It yields the protein CATRDRVHGYTF.

V usage is TRBV7-8 and J usage is TRBJ1-1; D unresolved. The germline V and J ends were trimmed by 2 bases and 1 base, with 11 bases remaining between them. This CDR3 comprises 15 residues. Germline lookup yields CDR1 SGHVS and CDR2 FQNEAQ. CDR3 in amino acids: CASSLPGSRNTEAFF. Here the CDR3 DNA reads TGTGCCAGCAGCTTACCCGGGTCCCGGAACACTGAAGCTTTCTTT.